This T cell receptor (beta chain) was sequenced for a study of CD8+ T cells in alopecia areata. Both peripheral blood and punch biopsies of lesional scalp skin were obtained from patients who had alopecia areata. Note on this clone: Its antigen is undetermined.

Study-wide points: Sharing of TCR sequences between patients (possibly for HLA-related reasons) was less clear than in mice.

Extracted RNA was reverse transcribed into cDNA, the sequencing template. Measured with immunoSEQ multiplex PCR; TCRdb has only the in-frame clones, and not every one. Of approximately 24,000 clones listed, 40% to 60% are singletons. The trim removed 6 bases at V and 4 bases at J, leaving 9 bases unmatched. Germline CDR1 and CDR2: MDHEN and SYDVKM. This CDR3 region has 14 residues. Source material: NKG2D-high CD8+ T cells sorted from blood. The sequence was obtained from a human donor with alopecia areata. The gene calls are TRBV28 and TRBJ2-7; 7 bases match TRBD1. CDR3 in DNA: TGTGCCAGCAGGATTACAGGGGAATGGTACGAGCAGTACTTC. It codes for CASRITGEWYEQYF. Based on the CDR3 plus reference TRBV28 and TRBJ2-7, the full variable domain is DVKVTQSSRYLVKRTGEKVFLECVQDMDHENMFWYRQDPGLGLRLIYFSYDVKMKEKGDIPEGYSVSREKKERFSLILESASTNQTSMYLCASRITGEWYEQYFGPGTRLTVT.